This T cell receptor (beta chain) was identified in a study of vaccination and CD4 T cells after COVID-19. Study-level findings and limits: The study found that a median about 90% of reactive clones in convalescent patients appeared only post-vaccination. The study examined relatively few convalescent patients and included no early post-infection timepoints.

Described treatment: approximately 9-day PBMC culture with coronavirus spike peptide pools or control peptides (ViraFEST assay). ViraFEST expanded antigen-specific T cells with peptide pools, then sequenced TCRs. On this clonotype: Its antigen is not known.

Cultured CD4+ T cell DNA underwent sequencing with the Oncomine TCR Beta short-read assay. TCRdb redid the calling of the PCR reads with MiXCR, one entry per CDR3 protein. The table lists around 22,000 distinct CDR3 sequences, roughly 33% of them singletons. Germline-derived CDR1 and CDR2 are SGHRS and YFSETQ. The CDR3 covers 18 residues. V was trimmed by 4 bases and J by 0 bases, leaving 17 bases between them. The source of this sequence is a human donor with COVID-19. Sequencing used cultured CD4+ T cells from blood. The rearrangement uses TRBV5-1 and TRBJ1-6; the D gene is possibly TRBD1 (5 bases). CDR3 DNA sequence: TGCGCCAGCAGCCCCAGTAGTGGGGGAAGCTCCTATAATTCACCCCTCCACTTT. The encoded protein is CASSPSSGGSSYNSPLHF.